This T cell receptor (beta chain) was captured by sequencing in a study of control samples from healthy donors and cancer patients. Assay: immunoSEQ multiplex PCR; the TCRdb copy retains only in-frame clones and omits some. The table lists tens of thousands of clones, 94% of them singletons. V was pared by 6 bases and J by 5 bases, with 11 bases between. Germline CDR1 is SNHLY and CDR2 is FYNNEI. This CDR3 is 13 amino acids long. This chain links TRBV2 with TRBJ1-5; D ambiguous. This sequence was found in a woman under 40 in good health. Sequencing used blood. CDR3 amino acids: CASSALWDQPQHF. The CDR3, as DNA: TGTGCCAGCAGCGCCTTATGGGATCAGCCCCAGCATTTT.